These T cell receptor beta chains were read from a single sample in a study of radiation and T cells in renal cell carcinoma. Produced via immunoSEQ multiplex PCR; TCRdb's table is partial and in-frame only. The repertoire includes more than 150,000 clones, about nine tenths of them detected once, and approximately 12% sits in the top ten. Source: blood, taken from a patient whose treatment included radiotherapy and nephrectomy. The receptors shown here come from a woman aged 50 to 60 with renal cell carcinoma. Both conserved end residues are part of each CDR3.

j_gene: TRBJ1-2
v_gene: TRBV5-1
CDR3aa: CASSLGQLSGYTF

j_gene: TRBJ2-3
v_gene: TRBV9
CDR3aa: CASSVATTKDTQYF

j_gene: TRBJ2-6
v_gene: TRBV5-6
CDR3aa: CASSNRVAGANVLTF

j_gene: TRBJ2-2
v_gene: TRBV11-3
CDR3aa: CASSLESGGNTGELFF

j_gene: TRBJ1-1
v_gene: TRBV19
CDR3aa: CASTDRYTEAFF

j_gene: TRBJ2-2
v_gene: TRBV13
CDR3aa: CASRWRGRGAGELFF

j_gene: TRBJ2-2
v_gene: TRBV15
CDR3aa: CATSRVRQPNTGELFF

j_gene: TRBJ1-2
v_gene: TRBV18
CDR3aa: CASSPDRGRVF

j_gene: TRBJ1-6
v_gene: TRBV7-2
CDR3aa: CASSLGEGLNNSPLHF

j_gene: TRBJ2-7
v_gene: TRBV4-1
CDR3aa: CASSQPLRGRHEQYF

j_gene: TRBJ1-4
v_gene: TRBV19
CDR3aa: CASKDRGRGSTNEKLFF

j_gene: TRBJ2-7
v_gene: TRBV5-6
CDR3aa: CASSLLGNGAIDEQYF

j_gene: TRBJ1-2
v_gene: TRBV5-1
CDR3aa: CASSSTPGTYGYTF

j_gene: TRBJ2-7
v_gene: TRBV19
CDR3aa: CASSHTGGSYEQYF

j_gene: TRBJ2-1
v_gene: TRBV19
CDR3aa: CASSKGHSSYNEQFF

j_gene: TRBJ1-2
v_gene: TRBV19
CDR3aa: CASRGQGADRNYGYTF

j_gene: TRBJ2-1
v_gene: TRBV7-9
CDR3aa: CASSQNPGGSYNEQFF

j_gene: TRBJ1-1
v_gene: TRBV5-1
CDR3aa: CASSRDLNAKGTEAFF

j_gene: TRBJ1-2
v_gene: TRBV19
CDR3aa: CASSMSTGPYGYTF

j_gene: TRBJ1-5
v_gene: TRBV19
CDR3aa: CASTPGQGNQPQHF

j_gene: TRBJ1-1
v_gene: TRBV12-5
CDR3aa: CASASTLVTEAFF

j_gene: TRBJ1-6
v_gene: TRBV6-6
CDR3aa: CASNIRRQGNNSPLHF

j_gene: TRBJ1-1
v_gene: TRBV13
CDR3aa: CASSSPPKNTEAFF